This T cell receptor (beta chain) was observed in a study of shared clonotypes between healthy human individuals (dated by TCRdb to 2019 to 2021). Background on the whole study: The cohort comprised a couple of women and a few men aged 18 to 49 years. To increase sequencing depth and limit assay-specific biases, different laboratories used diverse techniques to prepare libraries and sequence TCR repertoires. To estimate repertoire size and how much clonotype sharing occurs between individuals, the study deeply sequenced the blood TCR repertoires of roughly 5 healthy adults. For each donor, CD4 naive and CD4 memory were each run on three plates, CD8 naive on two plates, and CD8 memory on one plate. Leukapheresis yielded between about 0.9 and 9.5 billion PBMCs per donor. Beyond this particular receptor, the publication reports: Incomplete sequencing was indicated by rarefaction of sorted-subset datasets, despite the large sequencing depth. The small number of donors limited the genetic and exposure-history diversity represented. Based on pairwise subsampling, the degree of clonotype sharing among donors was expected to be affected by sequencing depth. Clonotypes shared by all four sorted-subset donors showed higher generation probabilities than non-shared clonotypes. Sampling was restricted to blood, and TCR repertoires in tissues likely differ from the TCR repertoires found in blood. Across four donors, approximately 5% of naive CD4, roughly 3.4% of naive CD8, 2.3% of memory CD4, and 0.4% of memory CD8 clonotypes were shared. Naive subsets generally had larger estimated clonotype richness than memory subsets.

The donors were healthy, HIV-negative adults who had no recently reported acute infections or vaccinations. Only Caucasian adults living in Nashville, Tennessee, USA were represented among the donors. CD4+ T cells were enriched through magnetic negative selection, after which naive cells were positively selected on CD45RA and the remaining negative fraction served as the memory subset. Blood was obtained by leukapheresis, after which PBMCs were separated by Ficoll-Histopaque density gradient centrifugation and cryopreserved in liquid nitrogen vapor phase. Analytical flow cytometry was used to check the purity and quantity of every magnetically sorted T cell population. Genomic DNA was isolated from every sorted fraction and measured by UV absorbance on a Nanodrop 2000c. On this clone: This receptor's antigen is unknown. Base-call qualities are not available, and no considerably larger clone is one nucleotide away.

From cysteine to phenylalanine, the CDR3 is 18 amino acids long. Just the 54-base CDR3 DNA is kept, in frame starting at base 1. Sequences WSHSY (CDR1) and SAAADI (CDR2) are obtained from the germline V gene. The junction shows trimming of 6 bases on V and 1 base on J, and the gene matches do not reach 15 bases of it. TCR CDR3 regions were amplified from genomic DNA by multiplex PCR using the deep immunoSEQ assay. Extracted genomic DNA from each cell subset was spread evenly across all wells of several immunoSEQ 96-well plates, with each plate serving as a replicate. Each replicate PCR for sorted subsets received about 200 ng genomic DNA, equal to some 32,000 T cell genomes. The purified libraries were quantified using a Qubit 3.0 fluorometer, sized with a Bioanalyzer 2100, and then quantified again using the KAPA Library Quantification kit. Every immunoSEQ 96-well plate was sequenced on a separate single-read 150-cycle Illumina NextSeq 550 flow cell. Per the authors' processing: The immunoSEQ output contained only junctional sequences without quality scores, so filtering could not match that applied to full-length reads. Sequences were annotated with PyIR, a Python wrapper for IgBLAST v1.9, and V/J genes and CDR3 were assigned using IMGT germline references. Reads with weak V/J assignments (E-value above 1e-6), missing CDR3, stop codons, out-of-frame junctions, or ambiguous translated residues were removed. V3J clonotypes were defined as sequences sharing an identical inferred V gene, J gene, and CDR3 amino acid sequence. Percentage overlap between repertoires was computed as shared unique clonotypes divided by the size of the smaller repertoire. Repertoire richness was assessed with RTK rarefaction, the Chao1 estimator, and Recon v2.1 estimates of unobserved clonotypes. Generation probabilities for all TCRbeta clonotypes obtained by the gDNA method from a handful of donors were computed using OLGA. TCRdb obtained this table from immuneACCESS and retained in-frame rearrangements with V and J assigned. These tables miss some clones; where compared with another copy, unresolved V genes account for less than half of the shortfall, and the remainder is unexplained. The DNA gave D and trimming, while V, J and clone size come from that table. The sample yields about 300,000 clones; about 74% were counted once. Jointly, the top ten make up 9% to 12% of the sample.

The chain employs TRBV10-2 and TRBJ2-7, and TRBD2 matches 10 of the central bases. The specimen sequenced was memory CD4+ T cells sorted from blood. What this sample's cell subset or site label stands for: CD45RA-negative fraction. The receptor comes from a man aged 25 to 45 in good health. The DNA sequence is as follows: TGCGCCAGCAGCGCTATTACCAATCTAGCGGGAGATTCCTACGAGCAGTACTTC. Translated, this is CASSAITNLAGDSYEQYF.